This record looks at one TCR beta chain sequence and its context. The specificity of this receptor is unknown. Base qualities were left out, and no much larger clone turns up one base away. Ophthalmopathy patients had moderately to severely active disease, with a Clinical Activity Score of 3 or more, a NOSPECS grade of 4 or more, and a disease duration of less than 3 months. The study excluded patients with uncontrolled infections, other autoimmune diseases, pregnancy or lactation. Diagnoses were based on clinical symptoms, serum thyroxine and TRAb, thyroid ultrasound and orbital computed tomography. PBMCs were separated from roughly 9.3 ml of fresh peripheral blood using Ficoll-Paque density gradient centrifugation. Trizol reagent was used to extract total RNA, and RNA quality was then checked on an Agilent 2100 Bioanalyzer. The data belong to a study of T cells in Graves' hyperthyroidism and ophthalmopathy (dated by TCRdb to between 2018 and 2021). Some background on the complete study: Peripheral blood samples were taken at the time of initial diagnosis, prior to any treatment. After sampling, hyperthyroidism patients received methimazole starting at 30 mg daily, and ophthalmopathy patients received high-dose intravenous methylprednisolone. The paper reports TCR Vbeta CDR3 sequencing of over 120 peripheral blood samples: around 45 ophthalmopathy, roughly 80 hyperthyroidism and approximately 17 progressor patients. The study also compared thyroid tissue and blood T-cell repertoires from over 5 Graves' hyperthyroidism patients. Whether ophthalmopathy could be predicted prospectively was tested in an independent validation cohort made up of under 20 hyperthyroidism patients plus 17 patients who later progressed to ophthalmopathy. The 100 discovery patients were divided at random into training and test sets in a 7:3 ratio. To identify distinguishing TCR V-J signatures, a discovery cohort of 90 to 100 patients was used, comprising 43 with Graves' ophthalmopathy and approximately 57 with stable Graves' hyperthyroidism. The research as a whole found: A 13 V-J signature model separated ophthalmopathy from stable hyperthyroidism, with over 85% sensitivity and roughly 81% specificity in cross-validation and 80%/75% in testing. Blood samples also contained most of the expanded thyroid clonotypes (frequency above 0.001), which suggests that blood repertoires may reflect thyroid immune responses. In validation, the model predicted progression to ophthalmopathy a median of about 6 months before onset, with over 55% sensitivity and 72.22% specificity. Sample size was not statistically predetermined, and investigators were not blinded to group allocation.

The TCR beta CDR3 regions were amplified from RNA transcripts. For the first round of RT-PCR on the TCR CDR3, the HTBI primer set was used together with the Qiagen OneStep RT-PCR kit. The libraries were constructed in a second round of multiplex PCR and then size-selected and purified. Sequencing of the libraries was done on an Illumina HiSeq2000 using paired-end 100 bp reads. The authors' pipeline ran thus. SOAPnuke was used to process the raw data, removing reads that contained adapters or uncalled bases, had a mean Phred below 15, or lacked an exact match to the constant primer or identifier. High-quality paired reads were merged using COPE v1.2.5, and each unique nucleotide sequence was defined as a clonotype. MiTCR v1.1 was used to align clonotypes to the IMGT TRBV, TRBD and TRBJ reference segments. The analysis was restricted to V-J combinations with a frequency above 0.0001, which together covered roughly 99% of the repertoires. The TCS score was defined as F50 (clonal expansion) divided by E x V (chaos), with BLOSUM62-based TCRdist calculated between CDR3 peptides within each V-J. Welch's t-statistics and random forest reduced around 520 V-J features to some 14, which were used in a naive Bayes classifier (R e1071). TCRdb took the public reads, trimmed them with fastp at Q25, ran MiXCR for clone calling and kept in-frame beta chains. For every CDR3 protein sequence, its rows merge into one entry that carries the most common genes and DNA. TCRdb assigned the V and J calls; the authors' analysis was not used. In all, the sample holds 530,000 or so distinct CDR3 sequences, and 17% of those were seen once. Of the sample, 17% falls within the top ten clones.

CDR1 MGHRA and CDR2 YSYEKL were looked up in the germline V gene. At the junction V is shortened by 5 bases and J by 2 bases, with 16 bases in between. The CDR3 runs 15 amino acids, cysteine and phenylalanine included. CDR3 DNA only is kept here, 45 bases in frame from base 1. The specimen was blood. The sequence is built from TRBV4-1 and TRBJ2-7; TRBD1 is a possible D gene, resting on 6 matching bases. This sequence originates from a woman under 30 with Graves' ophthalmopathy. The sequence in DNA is TGCGCCAGCAGCTACAGGGTAACTGGGACCTACGAGCAGTACTTC. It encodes CASSYRVTGTYEQYF.